Each of the 4 T cell receptor beta chains below was sequenced from the same sample in a study of T cell changes during pregnancy in multiple sclerosis. Profiled with immunoSEQ multiplex PCR; TCRdb holds only in-frame clones, not every one. Seen here are some 110,000 clones, around 92% observed once, and the top ten hold roughly 1.5%. Material: peripheral blood, obtained after pregnancy. These receptor sequences come from a female donor with multiple sclerosis, enrolled in a pregnancy study.

The table lists this clone with a count of one. The chain employs TRBV6-1 and TRBJ1-2; 10 bases map to TRBD1. The V gene end was trimmed by 6 bases and the J gene end by 6 bases; junction bases not matched to a gene: 4. There are 13 residues in the CDR3. Germline V gene lookup returns CDR1 MNHNS and CDR2 SASEGT. DNA of the CDR3: TGTGCCAGCAGGGGGACAGGGGCAAATGGCTACACCTTC. Amino acids: CASRGTGANGYTF.

The chain is built from TRBV5-1 and TRBJ2-7; 10 positions match TRBD1. This CDR3 is 15 amino acids long. V shed 0 bases and J 4 bases; nucleotides not matched to a gene: 4. CDR1 and CDR2 (germline): SGHRS, YFSETQ. The CDR3 sequence: CASSLGQGAQYEQYF. In DNA, the CDR3 is TGCGCCAGCAGCTTGGGACAGGGGGCGCAATACGAGCAGTACTTC.

V usage is TRBV7-6 and J usage is TRBJ1-6; D is unclear. Germline assignment: CDR1 SGHVS and CDR2 FNYEAQ. Between the trimmed V and J ends, which lost 5 bases and 5 bases, there was a span of 10 bases. This CDR3 has 14 residues. CDR3 DNA: TGTGCCAGCAGCATAACCGAGAATAATTCACCCCTCCACTTT. It encodes CASSITENNSPLHF.

This chain uses TRBV5-6 with TRBJ2-4; D not certain. There are 14 residues in the CDR3. Germline V CDR1 and CDR2: SGHDT, YYEEEE. The ends were cut back, 0 bases at V and 5 bases at J, with 9 bases in the middle. Written as DNA, the CDR3 is TGTGCCAGCAGCTTGGATCTCTCTGAAAACATTCAGTACTTC. This sequence encodes CASSLDLSENIQYF.